This T cell receptor (beta chain) came from a study of cytomegalovirus exposure and HLA in healthy donors. The study's findings and limits: Some V segments (TRBV6-2 and TRBV6-3 among them) were excluded as indistinguishable.

There are 16 residues in the CDR3. The PCR made use of 60 Vbeta and 13 Jbeta primers. The table came from immunoSEQ multiplex PCR; TCRdb's copy has only in-frame clones and leaves some out. The sample yields some 210,000 clones, 75% to 80% seen once. A word on this clone: Antigen: not known.

The receptor comes from a woman under 40 in good health and CMV-seropositive. The chain has TRBV21-1 and TRBJ1-4; TRBD1, as called in the table, went unchecked against the DNA. TRBV21-1 is a listed pseudogene. Sequences were obtained from PBMCs. The CDR3 protein is CASSKIRTGRYEKLFF. CDR3 in DNA: TGTGCCAGCAGCAAAATTCGGACAGGGCGTTATGAAAAACTGTTTTTT.